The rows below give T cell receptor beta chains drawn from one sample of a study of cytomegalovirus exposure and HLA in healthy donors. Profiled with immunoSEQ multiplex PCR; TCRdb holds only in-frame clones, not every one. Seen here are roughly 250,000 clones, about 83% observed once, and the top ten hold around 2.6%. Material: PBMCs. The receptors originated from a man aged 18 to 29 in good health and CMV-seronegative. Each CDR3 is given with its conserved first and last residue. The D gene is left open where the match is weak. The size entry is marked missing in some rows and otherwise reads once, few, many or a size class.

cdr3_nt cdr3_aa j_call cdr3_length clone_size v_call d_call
TGTGCCAGCAGGGGGAGGGGTAGCTCCGAGACCCAGTACTTC CASRGRGSSETQYF TRBJ2-5 14 . TRBV2 TRBD2
TGTGCCAGCGGAGGGGTCCCCGGGGAGCTGTTTTTT CASGGVPGELFF TRBJ2-2 12 . TRBV27 .
TGTGCCACCAGCGGGAGACAGGGTTCGGAGCAGTTCTTC CATSGRQGSEQFF TRBJ2-1 13 . TRBV15 TRBD1
TGTGCCAGCACCCTAAGACAGGGAGTCTACAATGAGCAGTTCTTC CASTLRQGVYNEQFF TRBJ2-1 15 . TRBV6-6 TRBD1
TGTGCCAGCAGTTTATCGGGAGGCCCCTACGAGCAGTACTTC CASSLSGGPYEQYF TRBJ2-7 14 once TRBV28 TRBD2
TGCGCCAGCAGCTTGGCGGGCGGGTCCTCTGGAAACACCATATATTTT CASSLAGGSSGNTIYF TRBJ1-3 16 . TRBV5-1 .
TGCAGCGCGACAGGGGGCGGGCAGCCCCAGCATTTT CSATGGGQPQHF TRBJ1-5 12 . TRBV29-1 TRBD1
TGTGCCAGCAGCGGGAGGACTAGCGGGGTTTACGAGCAGTACTTC CASSGRTSGVYEQYF TRBJ2-7 15 . TRBV9 TRBD2
TGTGCCAGTAGTATGAGAGAGTACTACAATGAGCAGTTCTTC CASSMREYYNEQFF TRBJ2-1 14 . TRBV19 .
TGTGCCAGCAGGGGACAGGGTTCAACTGAAGCTTTCTTT CASRGQGSTEAFF TRBJ1-1 13 . TRBV5-6 TRBD1
TGTGCCAGTGTATCAGGACAGGCCTACGAGCAGTACTTC CASVSGQAYEQYF TRBJ2-7 13 . TRBV28 TRBD1
TGTGCCAGCAGCTCCGGGACAGGGGCCTACGAGCAGTACTTC CASSSGTGAYEQYF TRBJ2-7 14 . TRBV11-2 TRBD1
TGTGCCAGCTCACCGAACCAGGGTGCTAATCAGCCCCAGCATTTT CASSPNQGANQPQHF TRBJ1-5 15 . TRBV18 .
TGTGCCAGCAATTTGGACAGGTTCAATCAGCCCCAGCATTTT CASNLDRFNQPQHF TRBJ1-5 14 . TRBV2 TRBD1
TGTGCCAGCAGCTTAGGGCAGTATGGCTACACCTTC CASSLGQYGYTF TRBJ1-2 12 few TRBV7-9 .
TGCGCCAGCAGCCATCTCCCCTACGAGCAGTACTTC CASSHLPYEQYF TRBJ2-7 12 . TRBV4-3 .
TGTGCCAGCAGTTTAGGGGCTAGACCGTACAATGAGCAGTTCTTC CASSLGARPYNEQFF TRBJ2-1 15 . TRBV27 .
TGTGCCAGCAGTCCGGGACTAGGGACCGGCTATGAGCAGTTCTTC CASSPGLGTGYEQFF TRBJ2-1 15 . TRBV27 TRBD2
TGTGCCAGCAGTTGGGCAGGTTTTAACTATGGCTACACCTTC CASSWAGFNYGYTF TRBJ1-2 14 . TRBV28 .
TGTGCCAGCAGTAGGACATTCAACTATGGCTACACCTTC CASSRTFNYGYTF TRBJ1-2 13 . TRBV28 .
TGTGCTAGCAGCCCGAGCGGGACCAGGGGTACGCAGTATTTT CASSPSGTRGTQYF TRBJ2-3 14 . TRBV7-7 .
TGTGCCAGCAGCCCACTAGCGGACCAAGAGACCCAGTACTTC CASSPLADQETQYF TRBJ2-5 14 . TRBV27 TRBD2
TGTGCCAGCAGTTACCTGGACAACGGCAGAAACTATGGCTACACCTTC CASSYLDNGRNYGYTF TRBJ1-2 16 . TRBV6-5 .
TGCGCCAGCAGCCCACTGCAGAACACTGAAGCTTTCTTT CASSPLQNTEAFF TRBJ1-1 13 . TRBV5-1 .